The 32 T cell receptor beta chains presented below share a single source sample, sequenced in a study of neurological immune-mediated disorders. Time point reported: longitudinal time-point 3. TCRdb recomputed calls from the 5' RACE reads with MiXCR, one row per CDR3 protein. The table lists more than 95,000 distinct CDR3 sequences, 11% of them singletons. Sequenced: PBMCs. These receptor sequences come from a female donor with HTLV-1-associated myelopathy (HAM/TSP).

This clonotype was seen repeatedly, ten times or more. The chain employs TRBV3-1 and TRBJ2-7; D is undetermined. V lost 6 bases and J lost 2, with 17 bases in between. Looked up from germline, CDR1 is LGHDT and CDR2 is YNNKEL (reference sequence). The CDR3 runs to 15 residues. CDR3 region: CASRPKDGRPYEQYF. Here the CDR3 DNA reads TGTGCCAGCAGACCCAAGGACGGACGACCCTACGAGCAGTACTTC.

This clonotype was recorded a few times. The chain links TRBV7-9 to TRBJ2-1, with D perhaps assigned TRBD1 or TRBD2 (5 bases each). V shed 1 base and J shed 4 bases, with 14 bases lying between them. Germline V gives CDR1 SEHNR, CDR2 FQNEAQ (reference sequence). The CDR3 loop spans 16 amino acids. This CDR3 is CASSLVQGGGYNEQFF. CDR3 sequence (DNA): TGTGCCAGCAGCTTAGTTCAGGGCGGAGGTTACAATGAGCAGTTCTTC.

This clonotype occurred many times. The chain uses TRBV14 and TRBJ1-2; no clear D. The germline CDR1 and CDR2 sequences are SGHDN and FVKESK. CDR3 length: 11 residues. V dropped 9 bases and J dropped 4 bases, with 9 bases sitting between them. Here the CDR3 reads CASGRFYGYTF. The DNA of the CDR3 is TGTGCCAGTGGACGGTTCTATGGCTACACCTTC. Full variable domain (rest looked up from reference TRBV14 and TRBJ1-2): EAGVTQFPSHSVIEKGQTVTLRCDPISGHDNLYWYRRVMGKEIKFLLHFVKESKQDESGMPNNRFLAERTGGTYSTLKVQPAELEDSGVYFCASGRFYGYTFGSGTRLTVV.

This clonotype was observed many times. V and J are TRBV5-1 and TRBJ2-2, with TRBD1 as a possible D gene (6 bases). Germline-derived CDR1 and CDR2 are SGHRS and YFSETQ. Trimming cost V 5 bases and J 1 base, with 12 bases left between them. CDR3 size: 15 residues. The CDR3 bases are TGCGCCAGCAGATTACAGGGTCAGAACACCGGGGAGCTGTTTTTT. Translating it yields CASRLQGQNTGELFF.

CDR3 sequence: CVTSISIGQPQHF. CDR3 coding DNA: TGTGTTACCAGCATTTCTATAGGTCAGCCCCAGCATTTT. This chain links TRBV15 with TRBJ1-5; no definite D call. In germline, CDR1 is LNHNV, CDR2 YYDKDF (reference sequence). The CDR3 loop spans 13 amino acids.

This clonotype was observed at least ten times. The CDR3 is CSARVGTSPTYEQYF. The CDR3 nucleotides read TGCAGTGCTAGAGTTGGGACTAGCCCTACCTACGAGCAGTACTTC. V and J are TRBV20-1 and TRBJ2-7; 9 bases align to TRBD2. The junction had 6 bases not matched to a gene; V was cut back by 1 base and J by 2 bases. Looked up from germline, CDR1 is DFQATT and CDR2 is SNEGSKA (reference sequence). The CDR3 is made up of 15 amino acids.

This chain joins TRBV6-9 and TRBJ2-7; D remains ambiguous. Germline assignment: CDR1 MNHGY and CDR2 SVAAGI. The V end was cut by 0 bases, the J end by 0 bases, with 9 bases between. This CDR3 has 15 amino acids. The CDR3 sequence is CASSYSRQASYEQYF. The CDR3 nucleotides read TGTGCCAGCAGTTATTCGCGTCAAGCCTCCTACGAGCAGTACTTC.

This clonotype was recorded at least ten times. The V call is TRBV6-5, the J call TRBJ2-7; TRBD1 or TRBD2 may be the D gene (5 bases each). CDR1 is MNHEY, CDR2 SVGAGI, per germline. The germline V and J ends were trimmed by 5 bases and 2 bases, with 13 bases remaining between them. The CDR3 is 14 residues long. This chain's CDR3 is CASSIRDGPYEQYF. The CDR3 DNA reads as TGTGCCAGCAGTATCCGGGACGGACCCTACGAGCAGTACTTC.

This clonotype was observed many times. The CDR3 coding sequence is TGCGCCAGCAGCTCGTCGACAAGGGGAGGGGGTTATGGCTACACCTTC. It encodes CASSSSTRGGGYGYTF. The gene calls are TRBV5-1 and TRBJ1-2; D may be TRBD1 (6 bases). The V end was cut by 3 bases, the J end by 5 bases, with 20 bases between. The CDR3 consists of 16 residues. CDR1 and CDR2 from the germline V gene are SGHRS and YFSETQ.

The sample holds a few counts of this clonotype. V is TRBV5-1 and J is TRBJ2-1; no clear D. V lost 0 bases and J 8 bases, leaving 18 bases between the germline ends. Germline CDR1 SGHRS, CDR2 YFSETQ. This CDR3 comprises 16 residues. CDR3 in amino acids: CASSLVPAHPGYEQFF. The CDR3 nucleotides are TGCGCCAGCAGCTTGGTTCCAGCCCACCCAGGCTATGAGCAGTTCTTC.

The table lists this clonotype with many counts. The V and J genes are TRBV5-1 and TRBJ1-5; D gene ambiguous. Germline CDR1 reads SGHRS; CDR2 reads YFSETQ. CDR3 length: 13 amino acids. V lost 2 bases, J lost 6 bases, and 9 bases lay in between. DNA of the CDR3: TGCGCCAGCAGCTTAGCAGTTGGTCAGCCCCAGCATTTT. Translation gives CASSLAVGQPQHF. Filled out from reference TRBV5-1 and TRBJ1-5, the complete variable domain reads KAGVTQTPRYLIKTRGQQVTLSCSPISGHRSVSWYQQTPGQGLQFLFEYFSETQRNKGNFPGRFSGRQFSNSRSEMNVSTLELGDSALYLCASSLAVGQPQHFGDGTRLSIL.

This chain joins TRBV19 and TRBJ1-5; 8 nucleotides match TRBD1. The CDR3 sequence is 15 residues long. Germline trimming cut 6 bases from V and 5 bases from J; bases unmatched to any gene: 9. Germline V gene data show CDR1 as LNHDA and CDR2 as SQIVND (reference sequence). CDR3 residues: CASRLIGQGHQPQHF. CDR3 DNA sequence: TGTGCCAGTAGACTTATAGGACAGGGACATCAGCCCCAGCATTTT.

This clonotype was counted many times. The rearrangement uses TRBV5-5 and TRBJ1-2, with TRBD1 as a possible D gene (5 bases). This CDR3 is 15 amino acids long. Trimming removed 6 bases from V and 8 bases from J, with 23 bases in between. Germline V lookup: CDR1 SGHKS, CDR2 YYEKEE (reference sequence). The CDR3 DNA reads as TGTGCCAGCACCTCCGAACTTCAGGGAGGTTGGGGCTACACCTTC. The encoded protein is CASTSELQGGWGYTF.

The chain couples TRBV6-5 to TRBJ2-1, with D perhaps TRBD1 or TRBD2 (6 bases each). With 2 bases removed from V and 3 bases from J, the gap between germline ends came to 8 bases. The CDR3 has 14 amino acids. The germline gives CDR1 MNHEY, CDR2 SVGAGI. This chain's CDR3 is CASSYGGLYNEQFF. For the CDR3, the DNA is TGTGCCAGCAGTTACGGGGGGCTCTACAATGAGCAGTTCTTC.

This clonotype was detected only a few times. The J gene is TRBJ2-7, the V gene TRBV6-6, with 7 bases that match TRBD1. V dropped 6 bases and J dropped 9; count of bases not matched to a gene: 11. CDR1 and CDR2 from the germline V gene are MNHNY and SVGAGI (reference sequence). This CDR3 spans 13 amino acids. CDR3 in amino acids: CASRTGQAVGQYF. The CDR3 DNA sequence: TGTGCCAGCAGAACCGGACAGGCGGTTGGGCAGTACTTC.

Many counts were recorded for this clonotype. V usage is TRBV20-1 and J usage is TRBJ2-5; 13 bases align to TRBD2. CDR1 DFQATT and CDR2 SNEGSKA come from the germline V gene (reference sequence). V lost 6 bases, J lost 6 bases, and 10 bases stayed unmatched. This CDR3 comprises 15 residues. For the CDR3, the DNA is TGCAGTGCGGTTACTAGCGGGGGGGCTGAGAAGACCCAGTACTTC. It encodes CSAVTSGGAEKTQYF.

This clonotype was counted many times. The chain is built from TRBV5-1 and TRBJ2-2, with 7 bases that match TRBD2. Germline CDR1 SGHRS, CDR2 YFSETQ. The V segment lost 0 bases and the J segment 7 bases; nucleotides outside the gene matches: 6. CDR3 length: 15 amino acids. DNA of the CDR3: TGCGCCAGCAGCTTGGGCCTAGCGGAAGGCGGGGAGCTGTTTTTT. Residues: CASSLGLAEGGELFF.

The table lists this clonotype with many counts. The CDR3 sequence: CSATRDSPGSPLHF. CDR3 DNA: TGCAGTGCTACCCGGGACAGCCCTGGGTCACCCCTCCACTTT. The chain joins TRBV20-1 to TRBJ1-6; the match to TRBD1 covers 7 bases. The CDR3 covers 14 residues. From germline, CDR1 is DFQATT and CDR2 SNEGSKA (reference sequence). Losses at the gene ends were 4 bases for V and 10 bases for J; bases not matched to a gene: 10.

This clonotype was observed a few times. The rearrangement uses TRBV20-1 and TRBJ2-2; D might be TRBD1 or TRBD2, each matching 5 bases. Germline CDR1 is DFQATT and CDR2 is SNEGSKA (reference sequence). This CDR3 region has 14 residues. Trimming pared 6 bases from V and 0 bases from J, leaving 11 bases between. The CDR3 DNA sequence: TGCAGTGCCGTGGGACCAGCGAACACCGGGGAGCTGTTTTTT. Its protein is CSAVGPANTGELFF.

The CDR3 spells CASSQDDRDRGRDTQYF. Written as DNA, the CDR3 is TGCGCCAGCAGCCAAGATGACCGGGACAGGGGGCGGGATACGCAGTATTTT. This chain joins TRBV4-1 and TRBJ2-3; the match to TRBD1 covers 12 bases. The V gene's germline CDR1 is MGHRA and CDR2 YSYEKL. The CDR3 extends over 17 amino acids. V was clipped by 0 bases and J by 6 bases; unmatched bases: 7.

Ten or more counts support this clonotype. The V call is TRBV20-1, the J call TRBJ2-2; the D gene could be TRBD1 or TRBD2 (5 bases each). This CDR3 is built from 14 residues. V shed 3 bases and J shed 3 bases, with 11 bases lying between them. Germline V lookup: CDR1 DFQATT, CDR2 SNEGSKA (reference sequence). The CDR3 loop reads CSARGRSHTGELFF. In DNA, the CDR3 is TGCAGTGCTAGGGGACGGAGTCACACCGGGGAGCTGTTTTTT.

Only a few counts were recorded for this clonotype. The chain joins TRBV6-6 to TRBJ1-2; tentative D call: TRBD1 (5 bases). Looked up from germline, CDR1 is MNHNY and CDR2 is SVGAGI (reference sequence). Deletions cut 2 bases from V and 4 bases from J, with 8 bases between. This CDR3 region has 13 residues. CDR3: CASSYMQGYGYTF. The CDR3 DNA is TGTGCCAGCAGTTACATGCAGGGCTATGGCTACACCTTC.

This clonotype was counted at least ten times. CDR3 DNA: TGTGCCAGCAGTTATAAAAGCTACGAGCAGTACTTC. Translating gives CASSYKSYEQYF. The chain is built from TRBV6-2 or TRBV6-3 and TRBJ2-7; no clear D. Germline V gene data show CDR1 as MNHEY and CDR2 as SVGEGT. The V end was cut by 3 bases, the J end by 3 bases, with 6 bases between. This CDR3 is built from 12 residues.

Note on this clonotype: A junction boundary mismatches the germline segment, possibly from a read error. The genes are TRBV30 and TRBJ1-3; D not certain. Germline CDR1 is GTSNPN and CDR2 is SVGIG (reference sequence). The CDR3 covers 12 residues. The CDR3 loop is CVWSVLRNTIYF. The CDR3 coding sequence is TGTGTCTGGAGTGTACTTCGGAACACCATATATTTT.

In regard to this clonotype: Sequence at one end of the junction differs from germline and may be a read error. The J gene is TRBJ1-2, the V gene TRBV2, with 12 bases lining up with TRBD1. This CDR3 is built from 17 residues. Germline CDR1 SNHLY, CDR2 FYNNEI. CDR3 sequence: CASSPGDRGHLNYGYTF. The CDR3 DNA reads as TGTGCCAGCAGTCCCGGGGACAGGGGGCACCTTAACTATGGATACACCTTC.

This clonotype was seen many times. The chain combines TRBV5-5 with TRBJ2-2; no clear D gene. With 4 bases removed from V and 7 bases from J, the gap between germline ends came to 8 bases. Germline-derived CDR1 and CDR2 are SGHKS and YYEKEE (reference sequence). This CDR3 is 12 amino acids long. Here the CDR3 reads CASSEYIGELFF. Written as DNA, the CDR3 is TGTGCCAGCAGCGAGTACATCGGGGAGCTGTTTTTT.

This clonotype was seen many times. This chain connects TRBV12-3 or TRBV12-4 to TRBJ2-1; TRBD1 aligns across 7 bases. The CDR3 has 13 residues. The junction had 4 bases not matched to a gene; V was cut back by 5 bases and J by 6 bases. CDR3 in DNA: TGTGCCAGCAGTCAGACAGGGTCCAATGAGCAGTTCTTC. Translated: CASSQTGSNEQFF.

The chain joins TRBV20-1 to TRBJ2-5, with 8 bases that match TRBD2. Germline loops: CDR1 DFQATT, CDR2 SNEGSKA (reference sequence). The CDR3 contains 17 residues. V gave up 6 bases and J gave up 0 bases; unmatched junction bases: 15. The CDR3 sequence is CSAPRGLRGGYQETQYF. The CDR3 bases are TGCAGTGCCCCCAGAGGACTCCGGGGGGGATACCAAGAGACCCAGTACTTC.

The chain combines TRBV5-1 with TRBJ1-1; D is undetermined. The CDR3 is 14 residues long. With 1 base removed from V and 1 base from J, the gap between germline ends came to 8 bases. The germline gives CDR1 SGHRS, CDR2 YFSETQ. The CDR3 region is CASSLSPGNTEAFF. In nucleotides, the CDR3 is TGCGCCAGCAGCTTGTCTCCGGGGAACACTGAAGCTTTCTTT.

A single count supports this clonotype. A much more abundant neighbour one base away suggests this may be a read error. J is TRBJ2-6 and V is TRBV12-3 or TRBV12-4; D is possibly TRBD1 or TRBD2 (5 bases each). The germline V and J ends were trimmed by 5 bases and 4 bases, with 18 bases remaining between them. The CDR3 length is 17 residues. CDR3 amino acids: CASSQRLRGPGANVLTF. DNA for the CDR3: TGTGCCAGCAGTCAACGGCTTAGGGGACCCGGGGCCAACGTCCTGACTTTC.

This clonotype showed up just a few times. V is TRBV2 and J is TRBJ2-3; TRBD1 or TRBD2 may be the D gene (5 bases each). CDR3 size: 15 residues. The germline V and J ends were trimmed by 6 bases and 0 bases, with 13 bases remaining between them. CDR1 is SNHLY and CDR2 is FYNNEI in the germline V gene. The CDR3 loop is CASSWGSHSTDTQYF. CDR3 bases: TGTGCCAGCAGCTGGGGGTCCCATAGCACAGATACGCAGTATTTT.

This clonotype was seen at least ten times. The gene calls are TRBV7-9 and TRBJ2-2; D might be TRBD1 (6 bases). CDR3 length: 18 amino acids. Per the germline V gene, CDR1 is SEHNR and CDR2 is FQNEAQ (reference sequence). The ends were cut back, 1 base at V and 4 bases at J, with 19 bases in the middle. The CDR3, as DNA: TGTGCCAGCAGCTTAGGATATTTTATGGGGGCCTCCACCGGGGAGCTGTTTTTT. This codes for CASSLGYFMGASTGELFF.